This TCR beta chain was captured by sequencing in a study of blood T cell repertoires in COVID-19. The assay was immunoSEQ multiplex PCR, and TCRdb's table has in-frame clones only and misses some. The sample includes hundreds of thousands of clones, 70% to 90% seen only once; the top ten take 4% to 5%. V was pared by 7 bases and J by 5 bases, with 12 bases between. The length of the CDR3 is 13 residues. Looked up from germline, CDR1 is SNHLY and CDR2 is FYNNEI. This clone has a single count. Sample: peripheral blood. The source is a woman aged 45-65 years with active or convalescent COVID-19. The chain combines TRBV2 with TRBJ2-1; D gene uncertain. This CDR3 is CASTPSPNNEQFF. In DNA, the CDR3 is TGTGCCAGCACACCTAGTCCGAACAATGAGCAGTTCTTC.